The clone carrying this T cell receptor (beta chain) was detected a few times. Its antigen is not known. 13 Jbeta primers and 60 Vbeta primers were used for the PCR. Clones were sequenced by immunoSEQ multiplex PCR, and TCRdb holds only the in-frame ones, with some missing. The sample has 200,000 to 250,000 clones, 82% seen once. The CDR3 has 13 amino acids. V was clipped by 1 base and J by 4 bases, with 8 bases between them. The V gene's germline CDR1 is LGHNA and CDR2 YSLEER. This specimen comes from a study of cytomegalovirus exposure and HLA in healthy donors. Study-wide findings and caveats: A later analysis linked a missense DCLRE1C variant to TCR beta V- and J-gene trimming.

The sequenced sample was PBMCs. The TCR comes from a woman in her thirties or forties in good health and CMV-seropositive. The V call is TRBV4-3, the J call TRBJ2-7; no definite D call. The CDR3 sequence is CASSQALRYEQYF. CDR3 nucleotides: TGCGCCAGCAGCCAAGCACTCAGGTACGAGCAGTACTTC.